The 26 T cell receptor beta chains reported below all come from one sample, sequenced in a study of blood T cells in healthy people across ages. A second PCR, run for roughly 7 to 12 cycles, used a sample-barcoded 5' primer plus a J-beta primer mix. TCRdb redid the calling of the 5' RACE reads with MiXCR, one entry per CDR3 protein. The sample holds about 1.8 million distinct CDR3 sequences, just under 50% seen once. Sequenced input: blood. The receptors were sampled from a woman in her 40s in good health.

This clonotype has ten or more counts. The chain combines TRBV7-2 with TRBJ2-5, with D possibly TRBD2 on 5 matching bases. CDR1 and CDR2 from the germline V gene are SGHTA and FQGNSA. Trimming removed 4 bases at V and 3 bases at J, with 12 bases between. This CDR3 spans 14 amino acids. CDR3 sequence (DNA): TGTGCCAGCAGCTCGCTCGGACTGAAAGAGACCCAGTACTTC. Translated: CASSSLGLKETQYF.

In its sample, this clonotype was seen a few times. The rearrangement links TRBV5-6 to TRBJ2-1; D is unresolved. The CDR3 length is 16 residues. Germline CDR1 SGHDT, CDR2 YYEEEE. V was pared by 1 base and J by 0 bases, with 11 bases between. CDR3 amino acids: CASSLWSASSYNEQFF. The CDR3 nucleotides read TGTGCCAGCAGCTTGTGGTCCGCTAGCTCCTACAATGAGCAGTTCTTC.

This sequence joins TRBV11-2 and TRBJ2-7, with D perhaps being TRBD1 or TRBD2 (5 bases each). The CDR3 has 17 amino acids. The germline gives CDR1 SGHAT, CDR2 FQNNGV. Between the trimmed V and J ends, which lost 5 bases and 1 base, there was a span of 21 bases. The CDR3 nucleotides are TGTGCCAGCAGCGGGAGATCGACAGACCAAGTATCCTACGAGCAGTACTTC. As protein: CASSGRSTDQVSYEQYF.

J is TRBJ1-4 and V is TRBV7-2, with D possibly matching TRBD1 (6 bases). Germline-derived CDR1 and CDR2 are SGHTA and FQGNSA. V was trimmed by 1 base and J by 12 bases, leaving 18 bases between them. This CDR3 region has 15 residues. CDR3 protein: CASSLGVGTRGELFF. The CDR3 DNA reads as TGTGCCAGCAGCTTAGGTGTGGGGACACGCGGGGAACTGTTTTTT.

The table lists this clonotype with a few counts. CDR3 coding DNA: TGCAGTGCTAGAGCTCTGGAGGGGGCCTACAATGAGCAGTTCTTC. Translation gives CSARALEGAYNEQFF. The chain uses TRBV20-1 and TRBJ2-1; D tentatively reads TRBD1 or TRBD2 (6 bases each). The germline gives CDR1 DFQATT, CDR2 SNEGSKA (reference sequence). Trimming took 1 base from V and 2 from J, leaving 12 bases between them. The CDR3 spans 15 residues.

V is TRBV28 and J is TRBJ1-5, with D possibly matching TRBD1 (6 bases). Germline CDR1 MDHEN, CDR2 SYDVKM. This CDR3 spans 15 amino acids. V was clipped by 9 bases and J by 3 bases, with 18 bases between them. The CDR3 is CASDPMDRLNQPQHF. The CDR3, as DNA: TGTGCCAGTGACCCCATGGACAGACTCAATCAGCCCCAGCATTTT.

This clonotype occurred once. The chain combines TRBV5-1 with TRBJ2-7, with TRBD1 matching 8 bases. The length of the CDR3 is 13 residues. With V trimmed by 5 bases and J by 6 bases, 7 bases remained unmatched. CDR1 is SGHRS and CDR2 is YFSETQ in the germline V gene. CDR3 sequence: CASSYDRGREQYF. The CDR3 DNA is TGCGCCAGCAGTTATGACAGGGGACGCGAGCAGTACTTC.

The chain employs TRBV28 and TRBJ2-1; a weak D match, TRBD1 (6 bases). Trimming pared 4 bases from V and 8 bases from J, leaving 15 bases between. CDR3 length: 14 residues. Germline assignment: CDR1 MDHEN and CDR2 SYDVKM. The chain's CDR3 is CASSSGQFHDEQFF. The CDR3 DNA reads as TGTGCCAGCAGTTCGGGACAATTCCACGATGAGCAGTTCTTC.

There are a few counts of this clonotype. CDR3 residues: CATQPMTGLSYGYTF. The CDR3 DNA follows: TGCGCCACCCAACCGATGACAGGCCTTAGCTATGGCTACACCTTC. The chain carries TRBV5-1 and TRBJ1-2, with a weak D call TRBD1 (6 bases). The germline gives CDR1 SGHRS, CDR2 YFSETQ. This CDR3 is built from 15 residues. The V end was cut by 9 bases, the J end by 4 bases, with 22 bases between.

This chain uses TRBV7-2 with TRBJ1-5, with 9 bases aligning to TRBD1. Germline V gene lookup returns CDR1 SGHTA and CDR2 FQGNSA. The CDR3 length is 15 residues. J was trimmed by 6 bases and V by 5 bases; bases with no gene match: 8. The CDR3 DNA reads TGTGCCAGCAGCGCCGGGACAGGGTTGGGTCAGCCCCAGCATTTT. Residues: CASSAGTGLGQPQHF.

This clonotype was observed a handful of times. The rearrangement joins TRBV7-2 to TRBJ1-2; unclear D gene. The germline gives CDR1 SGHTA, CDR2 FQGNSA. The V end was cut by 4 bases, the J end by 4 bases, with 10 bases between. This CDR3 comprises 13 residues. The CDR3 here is CASSSSGPYGYTF. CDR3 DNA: TGTGCCAGCAGCTCCAGTGGGCCCTATGGCTACACCTTC. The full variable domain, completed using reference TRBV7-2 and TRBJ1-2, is GAGVSQSPSNKVTEKGKDVELRCDPISGHTALYWYRQSLGQGLEFLIYFQGNSAPDKSGLPSDRFSAERTGGSVSTLTIQRTQQEDSAVYLCASSSSGPYGYTFGSGTRLTVV.

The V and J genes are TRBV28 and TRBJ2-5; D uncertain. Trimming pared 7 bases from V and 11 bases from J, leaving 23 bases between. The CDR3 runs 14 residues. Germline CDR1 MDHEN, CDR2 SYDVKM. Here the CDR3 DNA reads TGTGCCAGCAATGAAGAACACGGGTCGGATGAGCAGTACTTC. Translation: CASNEEHGSDEQYF.

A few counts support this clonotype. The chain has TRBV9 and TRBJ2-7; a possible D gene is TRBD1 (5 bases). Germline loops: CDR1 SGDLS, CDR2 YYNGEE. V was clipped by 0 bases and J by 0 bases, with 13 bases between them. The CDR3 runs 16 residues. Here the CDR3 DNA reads TGTGCCAGCAGCGTAGATCAGGGTTTTAACTCCTACGAGCAGTACTTC. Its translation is CASSVDQGFNSYEQYF.

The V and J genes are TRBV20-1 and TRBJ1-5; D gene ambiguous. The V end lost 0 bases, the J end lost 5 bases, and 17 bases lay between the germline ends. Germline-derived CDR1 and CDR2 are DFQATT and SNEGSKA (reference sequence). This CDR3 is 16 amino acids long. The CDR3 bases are TGCAGTGCTAGAGATTCGAGGGCAGAGGCTGATCAGCCCCAGCATTTT. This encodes CSARDSRAEADQPQHF.

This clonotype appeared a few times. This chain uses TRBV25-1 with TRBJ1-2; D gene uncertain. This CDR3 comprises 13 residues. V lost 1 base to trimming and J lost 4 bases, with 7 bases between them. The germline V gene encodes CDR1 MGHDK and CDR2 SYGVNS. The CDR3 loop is CASSESPGYGYTF. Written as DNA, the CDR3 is TGTGCCAGCAGTGAATCCCCGGGCTATGGCTACACCTTC.

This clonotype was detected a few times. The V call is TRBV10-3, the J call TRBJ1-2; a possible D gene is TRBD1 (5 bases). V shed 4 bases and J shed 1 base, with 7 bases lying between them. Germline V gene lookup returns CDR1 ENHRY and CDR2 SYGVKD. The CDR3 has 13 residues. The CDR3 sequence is CAISGTGNYGYTF. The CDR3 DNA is TGTGCCATCAGTGGCACAGGTAACTATGGCTACACCTTC.

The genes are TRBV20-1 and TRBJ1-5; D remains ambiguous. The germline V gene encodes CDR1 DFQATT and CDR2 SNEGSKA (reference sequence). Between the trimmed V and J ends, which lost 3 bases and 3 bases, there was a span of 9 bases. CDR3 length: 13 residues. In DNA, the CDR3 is TGCAGTGCTAGGTCCCAGTTCAATCAGCCCCAGCATTTT. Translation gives CSARSQFNQPQHF.

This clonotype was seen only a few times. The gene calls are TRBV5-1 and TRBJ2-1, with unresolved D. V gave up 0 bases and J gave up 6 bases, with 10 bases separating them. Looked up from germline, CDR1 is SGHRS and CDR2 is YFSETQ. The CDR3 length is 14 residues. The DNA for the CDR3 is TGCGCCAGCAGCTTGGGGGGTACACTCAATGAGCAGTTCTTC. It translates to CASSLGGTLNEQFF.

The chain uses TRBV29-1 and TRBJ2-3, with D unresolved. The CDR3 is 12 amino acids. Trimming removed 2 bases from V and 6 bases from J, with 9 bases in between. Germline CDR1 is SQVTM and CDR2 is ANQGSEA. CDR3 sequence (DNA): TGCAGCGTTGAATTCCTCGGGGATACGCAGTATTTT. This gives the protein CSVEFLGDTQYF.

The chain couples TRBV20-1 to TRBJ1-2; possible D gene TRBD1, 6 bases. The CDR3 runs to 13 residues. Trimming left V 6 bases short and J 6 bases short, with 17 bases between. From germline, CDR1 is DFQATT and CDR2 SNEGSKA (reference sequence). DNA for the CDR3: TGCAGTGCCACCACAGGGTCGGGGAATGGCTACACCTTC. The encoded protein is CSATTGSGNGYTF.

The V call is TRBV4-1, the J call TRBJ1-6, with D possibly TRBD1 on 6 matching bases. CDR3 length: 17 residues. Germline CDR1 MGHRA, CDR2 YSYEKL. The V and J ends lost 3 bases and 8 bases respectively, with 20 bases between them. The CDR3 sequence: CASSQPLTGLNDSPLHF. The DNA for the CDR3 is TGCGCCAGCAGCCAGCCCCTCACAGGGTTAAATGATTCACCCCTCCACTTT.

The DNA of the CDR3 is TGCAGTGCTAATCGGGAGGGAGGCTATGGCTACACCTTC. As protein: CSANREGGYGYTF. The chain uses TRBV20-1 and TRBJ1-2; D gene unclear. Germline V gives CDR1 DFQATT, CDR2 SNEGSKA (reference sequence). Trimming cost V 4 bases and J 4 bases, with 13 bases left between them. The CDR3 contains 13 residues.

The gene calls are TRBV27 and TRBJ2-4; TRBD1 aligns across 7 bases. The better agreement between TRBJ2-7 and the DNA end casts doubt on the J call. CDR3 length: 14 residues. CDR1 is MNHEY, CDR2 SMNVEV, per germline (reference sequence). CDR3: CASSPGQRIYEQYF. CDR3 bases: TGTGCCAGCAGTCCGGGACAGAGGATCTACGAGCAGTACTTC.

The DNA of the CDR3 is TGTGCCAGCAGCCTCAGCAGCCCCCAGGTGGGGGAGCAGTTCTTC. It translates to CASSLSSPQVGEQFF. The rearrangement links TRBV7-6 to TRBJ2-1; D is unresolved. Trimming cost V 5 bases and J 10 bases, with 21 bases left between them. CDR3 length: 15 residues. Per the germline V gene, CDR1 is SGHVS and CDR2 is FNYEAQ.

The CDR3 DNA reads TGTGCCAGCAGTGGCAGTCGTCAAGGACTGGGCAATGAGCAGTTCTTC. It codes for CASSGSRQGLGNEQFF. The genes are TRBV2 and TRBJ2-1; possible D gene TRBD2, 5 bases. Germline-derived CDR1 and CDR2 are SNHLY and FYNNEI. The CDR3 is 16 residues long. V was trimmed by 4 bases and J by 6 bases, leaving 19 bases between them. The complete variable domain, with remaining parts taken from reference TRBV2 and TRBJ2-1, reads EPEVTQTPSHQVTQMGQEVILRCVPISNHLYFYWYRQILGQKVEFLVSFYNNEISEKSEIFDDQFSVERPDGSNFTLKIRSTKLEDSAMYFCASSGSRQGLGNEQFFGPGTRLTVL.

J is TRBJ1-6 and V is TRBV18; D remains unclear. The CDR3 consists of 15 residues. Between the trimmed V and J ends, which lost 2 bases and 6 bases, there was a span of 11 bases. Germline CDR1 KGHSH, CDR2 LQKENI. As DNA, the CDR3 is TGTGCCAGCTCACCAGTGGCCAATTTTAATTCACCCCTCCACTTT. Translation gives CASSPVANFNSPLHF.